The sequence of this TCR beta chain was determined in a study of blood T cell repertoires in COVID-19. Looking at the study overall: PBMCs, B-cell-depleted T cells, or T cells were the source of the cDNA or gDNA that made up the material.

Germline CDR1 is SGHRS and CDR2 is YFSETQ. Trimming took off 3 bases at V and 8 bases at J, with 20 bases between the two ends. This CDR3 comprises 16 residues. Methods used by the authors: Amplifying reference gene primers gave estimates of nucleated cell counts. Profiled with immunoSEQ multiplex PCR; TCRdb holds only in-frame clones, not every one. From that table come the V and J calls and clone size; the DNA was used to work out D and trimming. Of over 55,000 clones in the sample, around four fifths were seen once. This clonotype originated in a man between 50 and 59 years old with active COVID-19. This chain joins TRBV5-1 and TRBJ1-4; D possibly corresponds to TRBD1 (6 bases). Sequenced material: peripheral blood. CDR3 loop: CASSYQSARGSEKLFF. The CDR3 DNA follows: TGCGCCAGCAGCTACCAGAGTGCTAGGGGGTCCGAAAAACTGTTTTTT.